This T cell receptor (beta chain) was identified in a study of Graves' ophthalmopathy and Graves' hyperthyroidism (dated by TCRdb to between 2017 and 2018). Background for the entire study: Peripheral blood was collected at initial diagnosis, prior to any treatment. To explore V-J signatures that distinguish ophthalmopathy from hyperthyroidism, a discovery set of 100 patients was enrolled, made up of roughly 41 with ophthalmopathy and around 57 with stable hyperthyroidism. An independent validation cohort comprised about 20 hyperthyroidism patients and some 16 patients who later progressed from hyperthyroidism to ophthalmopathy. In total, 135 blood samples were TCR-sequenced: approximately 42 ophthalmopathy, some 75 hyperthyroidism and some 17 hyperthyroidism-to-ophthalmopathy patients. In roughly 6 hyperthyroidism patients, the T-cell repertoires found in thyroid tissue were compared with those found in blood. The study used TCR beta repertoire signatures to distinguish Graves' ophthalmopathy from Graves' hyperthyroidism and to predict progression to ophthalmopathy. The 90 to 100 discovery patients were randomly split 7:3 into training and test sets. Following sample collection, hyperthyroidism patients were given methimazole at a starting dose of 30 mg daily, and ophthalmopathy patients were given high-dose intravenous methylprednisolone.

TCR beta CDR3 regions were amplified from RNA transcripts for repertoire sequencing. The first round was an RT-PCR using HTBI primers with the Qiagen OneStep RT-PCR kit, and this first round was followed by a second-round multiplex PCR, then size selection and purification. The libraries underwent paired-end sequencing with 100 bp reads on an Illumina HiSeq2000. In the original analysis: SOAPnuke was used to process the reads, removing any read that contained adapters or uncalled bases, had a mean Phred below 15, or lacked an exact match to the constant primer or identifier. COPE v1.2.5 was used to merge the high-quality paired reads. Each unique nucleotide sequence was defined as a clonotype, and clonotypes were aligned to IMGT TRB V, D and J references with MiTCR v1.1. The analysis was limited to V-J combinations with a frequency above 0.0001, which together covered over 99% of the repertoires. For each V-J combination, a TCR clonal expansion and chaos score was defined as F50 clonal expansion divided by the chaos observed in the TCRdist matrix. Welch's t-statistics and random forest were used to narrow the features down to 13 V-J combinations, which were then fed into a naive Bayes classifier. The similarity between thyroid and blood repertoires was quantified using the Morisita-Horn index. The public sequencing data were trimmed at Q25 with fastp and processed into clonotypes with MiXCR by TCRdb, which kept only in-frame beta chains. When rows share a CDR3 protein, they turn into one entry using the most common DNA and genes. TCRdb's processing, not the authors', yielded these V and J calls. The sample table lists 200,000 to 250,000 distinct CDR3 sequences, under 30% of them with a count of one. The top ten constitute 9.1% of the sample.

V is clipped by 3 bases and J by 4 bases, and the sequence between their germline boundaries is 6 bases long. As encoded in the germline V gene, CDR1 is SGHVS while CDR2 is FNYEAQ. Including cysteine and phenylalanine, the CDR3 has 13 amino acids. Here the CDR3 DNA is all that survives: 39 bases in frame from base 1. Here is what the overall study found, with its caveats: In cross-validation, the 13-signature model distinguished ophthalmopathy from stable hyperthyroidism with 87.88% sensitivity and around 83% specificity, while in the test set the corresponding values were about 79% and 69%. Among expanded thyroid clonotypes with frequency above 0.001, most also showed up in blood, which suggests that blood repertoires may reflect the thyroid immune response. In validation, the model predicted ophthalmopathy progression with about 71% sensitivity and roughly 72% specificity; some 13 predicted patients were CT-confirmed with GO in a median of about 7.1 months. No statistical method was used to set the sample size in advance, and the investigators knew which group each participant was assigned to.

This clonotype was found a few times. The antigen this receptor binds is unknown. No base qualities exist here, and no much larger clone lies one base off it. The ophthalmopathy patients had moderately to severely active disease, with a Clinical Activity Score of 3 or higher, a NOSPECS grade of 4 or higher, and a disease duration of less than 3 months. Patients with other autoimmune diseases, uncontrolled infections, pregnancy or lactation were excluded from the study. Diagnosis was based on clinical symptoms, serum thyroxine, TRAb, thyroid ultrasound and orbital computed tomography. Ficoll-Paque density gradient centrifugation was used to isolate PBMCs from 8.5 to 10 ml of fresh peripheral blood. Total RNA was extracted using Trizol reagent, and RNA quality was checked on an Agilent 2100 Bioanalyzer.

The chain couples TRBV7-6 to TRBJ2-2; the D gene lacks a confident call. The material sequenced was peripheral blood. The TCR originated in a man in his fifties with Graves' ophthalmopathy. Donor details come from another sample of the same person, matched by shared clones. The nucleotide sequence is given as TGTGCCAGCAGCTTTCAACGCACCGGGGAGCTGTTTTTT. It translates as CASSFQRTGELFF.